This passage covers 5 T cell receptor beta chains from one sample sequenced in a study of long-term antiretroviral therapy in people with HIV. Version v3.0 of the immunoSEQ assay ran at survey level. Libraries were prepared by immunoSEQ multiplex PCR; TCRdb keeps only in-frame clonotypes and omits some of them. The sample yields approximately 21,000 clones, 81% seen once. The source material was unsorted PBMCs, sampled 1.5 years after starting antiretroviral therapy. These receptors all stem from a man in his thirties or forties with HIV.

This chain connects TRBV4-1 to TRBJ2-1; 11 bases map to TRBD1. From germline, CDR1 is MGHRA and CDR2 YSYEKL. Trimming took 1 base from V and 6 from J; bases not matched to a gene: 2. The CDR3 extends over 15 amino acids. The CDR3 is CASSQAGTGGNEQFF. The CDR3, as DNA: TGCGCCAGCAGCCAAGCCGGGACAGGGGGCAATGAGCAGTTCTTC.

This clone was observed a few times. This chain connects TRBV2 to TRBJ1-3; D not certain. V was pared by 4 bases and J by 3 bases, with 10 bases between. Germline V gene lookup returns CDR1 SNHLY and CDR2 FYNNEI. The CDR3 consists of 14 residues. The DNA for the CDR3 is TGTGCCAGCAGTGTTGGTGCAAATGGAAACACCATATATTTT. Translating it yields CASSVGANGNTIYF.

The chain combines TRBV11-3 with TRBJ1-1; no firm D call. Between the trimmed V and J ends, which lost 5 bases and 0 bases, there was a span of 7 bases. This CDR3 has 13 residues. Germline CDR1 is SGHNT and CDR2 is YENEEA. The CDR3 reads CASSLFLNTEAFF. The CDR3 bases are TGTGCCAGCAGCCTCTTTTTGAACACTGAAGCTTTCTTT.

This clone has a handful of counts. V gene TRBV7-2 combines with J gene TRBJ1-2; TRBD1 might be the D (5 bases). This CDR3 contains 14 residues. CDR1 is SGHTA, CDR2 FQGNSA, per germline. Trimming left V 1 base short and J 6 bases short, with 12 bases between. CDR3: CASSLVRQGDGYTF. CDR3 nucleotide sequence: TGTGCCAGCAGCTTAGTCCGGCAGGGTGATGGCTACACCTTC.

The chain couples TRBV7-6 to TRBJ2-7; D gene ambiguous. Between the trimmed V and J ends, which lost 0 bases and 10 bases, there was a span of 10 bases. Germline CDR1 SGHVS, CDR2 FNYEAQ. The CDR3 is 12 amino acids. The CDR3 is CASSLAGGDQYF. In nucleotides, the CDR3 is TGTGCCAGCAGCTTAGCGGGTGGCGACCAGTACTTC. The variable domain in full, completed from reference TRBV7-6 and TRBJ2-7, reads GAGVSQSPRYKVTKRGQDVALRCDPISGHVSLYWYRQALGQGPEFLTYFNYEAQQDKSGLPNDRFSAERPEGSISTLTIQRTEQRDSAMYRCASSLAGGDQYFGPGTRLTVT.